This T cell receptor beta chain was observed in a study of OX40 agonist ivuxolimab in advanced cancers. TCRdb's copy holds only in-frame clones and misses some; the assay was immunoSEQ multiplex PCR. The table includes about 75,000 clones, approximately 85% detected once. CDR3 length equals 13 residues. Trimming took 5 bases from V and 7 from J, leaving 15 bases between them. Germline CDR1 MNHEY, CDR2 SVGAGI. The table lists this clone with a count of one. The input for sequencing was CD4+ or CD8+ T cells sorted from blood, taken in a trial of the OX40 agonist ivuxolimab. The chain employs TRBV6-5 and TRBJ2-7; D is tentatively TRBD1 or TRBD2 (5 bases each). The receptor comes from an adult with an advanced solid tumor such as melanoma, head and neck, liver or kidney cancer. The CDR3: CASSQVPEGEQYF. CDR3 nucleotide sequence: TGTGCCAGCAGTCAGGTTCCCGAGGGGGAGCAGTACTTC.